The T cell receptor (beta chain) described here comes from a study of T cell responses to AZD1222 COVID-19 vaccine. This clone was counted a single time. Its specificity is not known. The CDR3 is made up of 14 amino acids. J was trimmed by 4 bases and V by 7 bases; bases with no gene match: 7. CDR1 is LNHDA and CDR2 is SQIVND in the germline V gene (reference sequence). Study-level results: Donors in the cohort were predominantly white British and more often female, and clonal diversity was possibly underestimated. Spike-specific TCR breadth and depth were elevated following two AZD1222 doses. Without day 14 samples, only post-peak T cell repertoires were studied.

Assay used: immunoSEQ multiplex PCR; TCRdb lists only in-frame clones, some missing. The repertoire includes approximately 130,000 clones, nearly 90% of them detected once, and over 5% sits in the top ten. The receptor was derived from an adult who received the AZD1222 COVID-19 vaccine. The rearrangement joins TRBV19 to TRBJ1-1; 9 bases are shared with TRBD1. Sequenced material: peripheral blood, taken 28 days after the second AZD1222 dose. The CDR3 nucleotides are TGTGCCAGTAACACAGGGACAGGGTCCACTGAAGCTTTCTTT. It yields the protein CASNTGTGSTEAFF. The full variable domain, with the rest looked up from reference TRBV19 and TRBJ1-1, is DGGITQSPKYLFRKEGQNVTLSCEQNLNHDAMYWYRQDPGQGLRLIYYSQIVNDFQKGDIAEGYSVSREKKESFPLTVTSAQKNPTAFYLCASNTGTGSTEAFFGQGTRLTVV.